One sample yielded the 18 T cell receptor beta chains listed below, sequenced in a study of T cells in tumors after PD-1 blockade. The method was immunoSEQ multiplex PCR; TCRdb's version includes in-frame clones alone and lacks a portion of them. The sample shows about 20,000 clones, over 75% of them seen only once. The sequenced sample was PBMCs, obtained before anti-PD-1 treatment. The receptor set was obtained from a human donor with basal cell carcinoma.

The chain uses TRBV7-9 and TRBJ2-5; a weak D match, TRBD1 (6 bases). The V gene lost 8 bases and the J gene lost 9 bases, with 19 bases spanning the gap. There are 13 residues in the CDR3. Germline assignment: CDR1 SEHNR and CDR2 FQNEAQ (reference sequence). The CDR3 is CASDLGRGEPQYF. The CDR3 bases are TGTGCCAGCGACTTGGGCAGGGGTGAGCCCCAGTACTTC.

The chain uses TRBV5-6 and TRBJ1-4; D possibly corresponds to TRBD1 (6 bases). The V end lost 4 bases, the J end lost 6 bases, and 13 bases lay between the germline ends. Germline V gene lookup returns CDR1 SGHDT and CDR2 YYEEEE. This CDR3 is 14 amino acids long. The CDR3 protein is CASSQRTVHEKLFF. CDR3 bases: TGTGCCAGCAGCCAAAGGACAGTTCATGAAAAACTGTTTTTT.

This clone occurred once. The chain links TRBV10-1 to TRBJ2-4; TRBD2 matches at 10 bases. The CDR3 covers 18 residues. Germline CDR1 is WNHNN and CDR2 is SYGVQD (reference sequence). J gave up 3 bases and V 3 bases, and 11 bases lay outside the gene matches. This chain's CDR3 is CASSESPLAGLFKNIQYF. In DNA form, the CDR3 reads TGCGCCAGCAGTGAATCCCCACTAGCGGGGTTATTCAAAAACATTCAGTACTTC.

Of note for this clone: This sample also contains other DNA sequences that code for the same CDR3. This chain connects TRBV2 to TRBJ2-1; 7 bases map to TRBD2. V shed 11 bases and J 0 bases; nucleotides not matched to a gene: 22. Germline values: CDR1 SNHLY, CDR2 FYNNEI. The CDR3 loop spans 19 amino acids. The CDR3 DNA is TGTGCCCGCCGTGACGGGTGGGCGGGGGTGGGGAGCTCCTACAATGAGCAGTTCTTC. Protein product: CARRDGWAGVGSSYNEQFF.

The gene calls are TRBV7-3 and TRBJ2-3; 13 bases agree with TRBD2. Germline CDR1 and CDR2: SGHTA and FQGTGA. After removal of 3 bases from V and 8 bases from J, the junction contained 5 bases not matched to a gene. The CDR3 is made up of 15 amino acids. The CDR3 region has the DNA TGTGCCAGCAGCTTTGGACTAGCGGGGGAGGGTACGCAGTATTTT. It translates to CASSFGLAGEGTQYF.

In this sample, this clone is medium-sized. CDR3 amino acids: CASSQQRTGSYEQYF. In DNA, the CDR3 is TGTGCCAGCAGCCAGCAAAGGACGGGAAGCTACGAGCAGTACTTC. The J gene is TRBJ2-7, the V gene TRBV4-2; TRBD2 might be the D (5 bases). In germline, CDR1 is LGHNA, CDR2 YNFKEQ. Trimming cost V 3 bases and J 3 bases, with 15 bases left between them. CDR3 length: 15 amino acids.

Details on this clone: One junction end does not reproduce the germline sequence, and a read error may be involved. The V and J genes are TRBV2 and TRBJ2-1; 7 bases fit TRBD2. The CDR3 sequence is 19 residues long. Germline CDR1 and CDR2: SNHLY and FYNNEI. As DNA, the CDR3 is TGTGCCTGCAGTGATGGGTGGGGGGGGGTGGGGAGCTCCTACAATGAGCAGTTCTTC. This translates into CACSDGWGGVGSSYNEQFF.

This chain connects TRBV2 to TRBJ1-1; D uncertain. This CDR3 contains 11 residues. CDR1 and CDR2 from the germline V gene are SNHLY and FYNNEI. Trimming pared 7 bases from V and 11 bases from J, leaving 14 bases between. CDR3 DNA sequence: TGTGCCAGCAATGTAGGACCCGGGGCTTTCTTT. Translating gives CASNVGPGAFF.

This rearrangement joins TRBV29-1 to TRBJ2-1, with 7 positions matching TRBD2. This CDR3 spans 15 amino acids. Per the germline V gene, CDR1 is SQVTM and CDR2 is ANQGSEA. V shed 3 bases and J 4 bases; nucleotides not matched to a gene: 9. As DNA, the CDR3 is TGCAGCGTTGAGGCTAGTTGGGGGGGTTACAATGAGCAGTTCTTC. This translates into CSVEASWGGYNEQFF.

V is TRBV2 and J is TRBJ2-7; 8 bases map to TRBD1. Unmatched junction bases numbered 6, after V lost 4 bases and J lost 7 bases. This CDR3 contains 13 residues. Germline CDR1 and CDR2: SNHLY and FYNNEI. CDR3 nucleotides: TGTGCCAGCAGTGGGCAGGGGGCCCGAGAGCAGTACTTC. Translated, it gives CASSGQGAREQYF.

The genes are TRBV5-5 and TRBJ2-7; perhaps TRBD2 as D (5 bases). The germline gives CDR1 SGHKS, CDR2 YYEKEE (reference sequence). V lost 0 bases, J lost 8 bases, and 21 bases lay in between. CDR3 size: 16 residues. The CDR3 sequence is CASSLEIAEGLGQQYF. The DNA of the CDR3 is TGTGCCAGCAGCTTGGAGATAGCAGAGGGCCTTGGGCAGCAGTACTTC.

V and J are TRBV5-1 and TRBJ2-3; a possible D gene is TRBD1 (6 bases). Trimming stripped 0 bases from V and 2 bases from J, with 10 bases between. The CDR3 runs to 15 residues. CDR1 and CDR2 (germline): SGHRS, YFSETQ. The DNA of the CDR3 is TGCGCCAGCAGCTTGGCAGGGGAACACACAGATACGCAGTATTTT. This sequence encodes CASSLAGEHTDTQYF.

The V and J genes are TRBV5-4 and TRBJ1-4, with TRBD1 matching 7 bases. Per germline, CDR1 SGHNT and CDR2 YYREEE (reference sequence). CDR3 length: 13 residues. V dropped 2 bases and J dropped 7; count of bases not matched to a gene: 2. The CDR3 loop reads CASSFRQGEKLFF. CDR3 bases: TGTGCCAGCAGCTTTAGACAGGGTGAAAAACTGTTTTTT.

This clone was detected once. Other nucleotide sequences from this sample produce the same CDR3. CDR3 residues: CASSWGTGINQPQHF. The CDR3 region has the DNA TGTGCCAGCAGCTGGGGAACAGGGATTAATCAGCCCCAGCATTTT. The rearrangement links TRBV5-5 to TRBJ1-5; tentative D call: TRBD1 (6 bases). The CDR3 sequence is 15 residues long. Germline V gene sequence: CDR1 SGHKS, CDR2 YYEKEE (reference sequence). The V end lost 3 bases, the J end lost 4 bases, and 14 bases lay between the germline ends.

The rearrangement joins TRBV28 to TRBJ2-2; D unclear. The V and J ends lost 5 bases and 7 bases respectively, with 11 bases between them. The germline CDR1 and CDR2 sequences are MDHEN and SYDVKM. The length of the CDR3 is 13 residues. DNA of the CDR3: TGTGCCAGCAGTCGCCCGGGTCACGGGGAGCTGTTTTTT. Residues: CASSRPGHGELFF. Full variable domain (rest looked up from reference TRBV28 and TRBJ2-2): DVKVTQSSRYLVKRTGEKVFLECVQDMDHENMFWYRQDPGLGLRLIYFSYDVKMKEKGDIPEGYSVSREKKERFSLILESASTNQTSMYLCASSRPGHGELFFGEGSRLTVL.

This chain connects TRBV5-4 to TRBJ2-5; 13 bases line up with TRBD2. J was trimmed by 5 bases and V by 4 bases; bases with no gene match: 5. CDR3 length: 15 residues. Germline loops: CDR1 SGHNT, CDR2 YYREEE (reference sequence). The CDR3 DNA is TGTGCCAGCAGCCAAGAACTAGCGGGAGGGGAGACCCAGTACTTC. It specifies CASSQELAGGETQYF. Variable domain in full (rest from reference TRBV5-4 and TRBJ2-5): ETGVTQSPTHLIKTRGQQVTLRCSSQSGHNTVSWYQQALGQGPQFIFQYYREEENGRGNFPPRFSGLQFPNYSSELNVNALELDDSALYLCASSQELAGGETQYFGPGTRLLVL.

This chain connects TRBV5-1 to TRBJ2-3; a possible D gene is TRBD2 (7 bases). V dropped 9 bases and J dropped 1 base, with 24 bases sitting between them. Germline CDR1 and CDR2: SGHRS and YFSETQ. The length of the CDR3 is 17 residues. The CDR3 region is CATRPDGGRQRTDTQYF. CDR3 DNA sequence: TGCGCCACCCGCCCCGACGGGGGGCGACAGCGCACAGATACGCAGTATTTT. Complete variable domain (other parts from reference TRBV5-1 and TRBJ2-3): KAGVTQTPRYLIKTRGQQVTLSCSPISGHRSVSWYQQTPGQGLQFLFEYFSETQRNKGNFPGRFSGRQFSNSRSEMNVSTLELGDSALYLCATRPDGGRQRTDTQYFGPGTRLTVL.

This chain uses TRBV9 with TRBJ1-1; 7 nucleotides line up with TRBD1. Trimming took 4 bases from V and 1 from J; bases not matched to a gene: 4. The CDR3 loop spans 14 amino acids. CDR1 is SGDLS and CDR2 is YYNGEE in the germline V gene. CDR3 amino acids: CASSSRQGNTEAFF. In DNA form, the CDR3 reads TGTGCCAGCAGCTCGCGACAGGGGAACACTGAAGCTTTCTTT.